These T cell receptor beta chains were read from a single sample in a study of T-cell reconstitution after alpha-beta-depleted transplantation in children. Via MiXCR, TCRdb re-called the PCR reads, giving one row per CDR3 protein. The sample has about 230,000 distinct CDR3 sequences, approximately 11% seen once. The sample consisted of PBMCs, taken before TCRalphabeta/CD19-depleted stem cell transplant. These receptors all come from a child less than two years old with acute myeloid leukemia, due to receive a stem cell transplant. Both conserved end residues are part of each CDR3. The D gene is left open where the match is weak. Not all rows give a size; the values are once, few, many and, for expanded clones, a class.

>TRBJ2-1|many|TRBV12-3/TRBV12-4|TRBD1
CASTLTGGAYNEQFF
TGTGCCAGCACTTTAACAGGGGGCGCCTACAATGAGCAGTTCTTC
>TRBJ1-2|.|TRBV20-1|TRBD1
CSAPPAGTANYGYTF
TGCAGTGCTCCACCCGCCGGGACAGCTAACTATGGCTACACCTTC
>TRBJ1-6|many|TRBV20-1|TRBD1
CSARTGPDSPLHF
TGCAGTGCTAGGACAGGGCCCGATTCACCCCTCCACTTT
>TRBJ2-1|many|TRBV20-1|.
CSASQWGRYNEQFF
TGCAGTGCTAGTCAGTGGGGGAGGTACAATGAGCAGTTCTTC
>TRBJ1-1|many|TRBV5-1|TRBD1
CASSKSTGMNTEAFF
TGCGCCAGCAGCAAATCGACAGGGATGAACACTGAAGCTTTCTTT
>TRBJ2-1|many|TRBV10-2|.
CASRSQGGANEQFF
TGCGCCAGCAGGTCCCAAGGAGGGGCTAATGAGCAGTTCTTC
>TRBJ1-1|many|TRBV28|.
CASSLTGLVLEAFF
TGTGCCAGCAGTTTAACAGGATTGGTCCTGGAAGCTTTCTTT
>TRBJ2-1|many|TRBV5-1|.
CASSLGSSVNEQFF
TGCGCCAGCAGCTTGGGTTCTAGCGTAAATGAGCAGTTCTTC
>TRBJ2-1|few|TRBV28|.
CASGGPGDEQFF
TGTGCCAGCGGAGGTCCCGGGGATGAGCAGTTCTTC
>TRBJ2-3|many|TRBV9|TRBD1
CASSDRGWGTDTQYF
TGTGCCAGCAGCGACAGGGGATGGGGCACAGATACGCAGTATTTT
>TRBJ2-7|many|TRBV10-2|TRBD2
CASGPLAGRSYEQYF
TGCGCCAGCGGCCCACTAGCGGGAAGATCTTACGAGCAGTACTTC
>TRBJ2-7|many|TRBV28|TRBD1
CASSLIQGAIYEQYF
TGTGCCAGCAGTTTAATACAGGGGGCGATCTACGAGCAGTACTTC
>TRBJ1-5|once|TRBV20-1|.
CSTRKRGNSHQPQHF
TGCAGTACTAGGAAAAGGGGGAATAGCCATCAGCCCCAGCATTTT